These 28 T cell receptor beta chains were sequenced from one sample in a study of beta chain features in type 1 diabetes. Study-wide points: For Type 1 diabetes patients, all four CD4+ subsets carried TCRB CDR3s that were moderately but significantly shorter.

Every bit of the isolated RNA underwent reverse transcription, so sequencing read expressed TCRB transcripts. Using immunoSEQ multiplex PCR, the repertoire was profiled, and TCRdb retains in-frame clones only, with some absent. The sample gives more than 300,000 clones, around an eighth of which show up once; roughly 0.0097% is in the top ten. The antigens these receptors bind are not known. Sequenced sample: naive CD4+ T cells from blood. These receptors were collected from a woman aged 18-30 years with type 1 diabetes.

V is TRBV6-1 and J is TRBJ1-1; D is unclear. Germline lookup yields CDR1 MNHNS and CDR2 SASEGT. This CDR3 is built from 13 residues. This chain's CDR3 is CADEETLDTEAFF. DNA for the CDR3: TGTGCAGATGAGGAGACTTTGGACACTGAAGCTTTCTTT.

This clone was detected only a few times. The chain links TRBV20-1 to TRBJ1-1; D remains ambiguous. CDR3 size: 11 residues. Germline V lookup: CDR1 DFQATT, CDR2 SNEGSKA (reference sequence). Trimming stripped 7 bases from V and 5 bases from J, with 11 bases between. In DNA form, the CDR3 reads TGCAGTGTTGAGGGATGGACTGAAGCTTTCTTT. Translating it yields CSVEGWTEAFF.

The chain couples TRBV30 to TRBJ1-3; D gene ambiguous. This CDR3 is built from 13 residues. Trimming pared 3 bases from V and 4 bases from J, leaving 10 bases between. The germline gives CDR1 GTSNPN, CDR2 SVGIG (reference sequence). As DNA, the CDR3 is TGTGCCTGGAGATTGACCAGGGGAAACACCATATATTTT. It codes for CAWRLTRGNTIYF.

The CDR3 bases are TGTGCCAGTAGACCGACAGGGTCGACAGATACGCAGTATTTT. Encoded protein: CASRPTGSTDTQYF. The V call is TRBV19, the J call TRBJ2-3; 7 bases line up with TRBD1. CDR3 length equals 14 residues. CDR1 and CDR2 from the germline V gene are LNHDA and SQIVND (reference sequence). The V gene end was trimmed by 6 bases and the J gene end by 3 bases; junction bases not matched to a gene: 6.

Only a few counts were recorded for this clone. The V and J genes are TRBV23-1 and TRBJ2-1, with a weak D call TRBD1 (7 bases). TRBV23-1 is assigned to the ORF class and has an uncertain function. The length of the CDR3 is 21 residues. V was clipped by 3 bases and J by 0 bases, with 27 bases between them. CDR3 loop: CASSHPIGGTVATSSYNEQFF. The CDR3 region has the DNA TGCGCCAGCAGTCACCCAATTGGGGGGACAGTAGCGACCTCCTCCTACAATGAGCAGTTCTTC.

The chain combines TRBV28 with TRBJ2-5; the match to TRBD1 covers 10 bases. This CDR3 has 14 amino acids. The V segment lost 7 bases and the J segment 5 bases; nucleotides outside the gene matches: 7. In germline, CDR1 is MDHEN, CDR2 SYDVKM. The CDR3 spells CASTSGTGAETQYF. The CDR3 DNA reads as TGTGCCAGCACTTCCGGGACAGGGGCTGAGACCCAGTACTTC.

This clone occurred a few times. The V call is TRBV21-1, the J call TRBJ2-7; no check of the table's D call, TRBD1, against the DNA was made. TRBV21-1 is a known pseudogene. The CDR3 is 14 residues long. This CDR3 reads CASSTWTGSREQYF. The CDR3 DNA follows: TGTGCCAGCAGCACCTGGACAGGGTCGCGAGAGCAGTACTTC.

This clone is a singleton in its sample. This chain joins TRBV5-4 and TRBJ2-5; maybe TRBD1 (6 bases). The CDR3 spans 14 residues. Per germline, CDR1 SGHNT and CDR2 YYREEE (reference sequence). V was clipped by 6 bases and J by 4 bases, with 16 bases between them. CDR3 coding DNA: TGTGCCAGCACCCTACAGGGCTCCGGAGAGACCCAGTACTTC. This translates into CASTLQGSGETQYF.

This sequence joins TRBV4-2 and TRBJ1-5; D is perhaps TRBD1 (5 bases). Germline loops: CDR1 LGHNA, CDR2 YNFKEQ. The V gene lost 3 bases and the J gene lost 4 bases, with 16 bases spanning the gap. The CDR3 loop spans 16 amino acids. CDR3 nucleotides: TGTGCCAGCAGCCATTACCAATCAGGGCAGAATCAGCCCCAGCATTTT. This translates into CASSHYQSGQNQPQHF.

This clone was seen only a few times. The chain recombines TRBV7-2 with TRBJ2-3, with 10 bases that match TRBD2. The CDR3 totals 14 residues. After removal of 5 bases from V and 7 bases from J, the junction contained 6 bases not matched to a gene. Germline assignment: CDR1 SGHTA and CDR2 FQGNSA. CDR3 residues: CASSTGLAENTQYF. DNA of the CDR3: TGTGCCAGCAGCACCGGACTAGCGGAGAATACGCAGTATTTT.

The chain uses TRBV5-1 and TRBJ1-5, with D possibly matching TRBD1 (6 bases). The CDR3 has 15 residues. V dropped 0 bases and J dropped 4 bases, with 11 bases sitting between them. Germline-derived CDR1 and CDR2 are SGHRS and YFSETQ. The CDR3 coding sequence is TGCGCCAGCAGCTTGGGGACAGAAAGAAATCAGCCCCAGCATTTT. It translates to CASSLGTERNQPQHF.

The sample holds a few counts of this clone. The V call is TRBV15, the J call TRBJ2-2; 7 bases align to TRBD1. Germline CDR1 and CDR2: LNHNV and YYDKDF (reference sequence). The CDR3 is 16 amino acids. V gave up 3 bases and J gave up 0 bases; unmatched junction bases: 4. The CDR3 nucleotides read TGTGCCACCAGCAGGATGGGACAGCCGAACACCGGGGAGCTGTTTTTT. It encodes CATSRMGQPNTGELFF.

CDR3 protein: CASSPDRNIQYF. The CDR3 DNA sequence: TGTGCCAGCAGCCCCGACAGAAACATTCAGTACTTC. The V and J genes are TRBV9 and TRBJ2-4, with D possibly TRBD1 on 5 matching bases. The CDR3 totals 12 residues. Germline assignment: CDR1 SGDLS and CDR2 YYNGEE. Trimming cost V 4 bases and J 6 bases, with 8 bases left between them.

This clone has a handful of counts. V usage is TRBV27 and J usage is TRBJ1-6, with a possible D match to TRBD1 (5 bases). The germline V gene encodes CDR1 MNHEY and CDR2 SMNVEV (reference sequence). Trimming removed 2 bases from V and 6 bases from J, with 11 bases in between. CDR3 size: 15 residues. The CDR3 DNA sequence: TGTGCCAGCAGTTTAGCGGGGGGAAGTAATTCACCCCTCCACTTT. Encoded protein: CASSLAGGSNSPLHF.

A few counts support this clone. V gene TRBV6-1 combines with J gene TRBJ1-1; 8 nucleotides match TRBD1. Germline trimming cut 2 bases from V and 3 bases from J; bases unmatched to any gene: 8. Germline lookup yields CDR1 MNHNS and CDR2 SASEGT. CDR3 length: 16 amino acids. CDR3 nucleotide sequence: TGTGCCAGCAGTGAAACCTGGACAGGGTATGACACTGAAGCTTTCTTT. The encoded protein is CASSETWTGYDTEAFF.

This clone was found a few times. This chain uses TRBV18 with TRBJ2-7; D gene ambiguous. CDR3 length: 14 residues. Per germline, CDR1 KGHSH and CDR2 LQKENI. Trimming removed 1 base at V and 2 bases at J, with 9 bases between. CDR3 in amino acids: CASSPRALAYEQYF. The CDR3 DNA follows: TGTGCCAGCTCACCACGGGCACTCGCCTACGAGCAGTACTTC.

V gene TRBV25-1 combines with J gene TRBJ1-2, with TRBD1 as a possible D gene (5 bases). Trimming cost V 8 bases and J 4 bases, with 17 bases left between them. This CDR3 region has 14 residues. Germline CDR1 reads MGHDK; CDR2 reads SYGVNS. Here the CDR3 DNA reads TGTGCCAGCCGACCGGGTGGGGGGATCTATGGCTACACCTTC. Translating it yields CASRPGGGIYGYTF.

This sequence joins TRBV9 and TRBJ2-7; possible D gene TRBD1, 7 bases. V was trimmed by 0 bases and J by 0 bases, leaving 10 bases between them. Looked up from germline, CDR1 is SGDLS and CDR2 is YYNGEE. The CDR3 runs to 15 residues. This CDR3 reads CASSVGGDSSYEQYF. For the CDR3, the DNA is TGTGCCAGCAGCGTAGGGGGGGACAGCTCCTACGAGCAGTACTTC.

The rearrangement uses TRBV7-2 and TRBJ2-7; TRBD2 matches 9 bases. V lost 8 bases, J lost 0 bases, and 8 bases stayed unmatched. This CDR3 has 15 amino acids. CDR1 and CDR2 (germline): SGHTA, FQGNSA. The CDR3 is CASRIAGARSYEQYF. The DNA for the CDR3 is TGTGCCAGCCGCATAGCGGGGGCCCGCTCCTACGAGCAGTACTTC. Looking up the rest from reference TRBV7-2 and TRBJ2-7 gives the full variable domain: GAGVSQSPSNKVTEKGKDVELRCDPISGHTALYWYRQSLGQGLEFLIYFQGNSAPDKSGLPSDRFSAERTGGSVSTLTIQRTQQEDSAVYLCASRIAGARSYEQYFGPGTRLTVT.

In this sample, this clone turned up a few times. This chain joins TRBV5-4 and TRBJ2-1; D ambiguous. CDR3 size: 15 residues. Germline V lookup: CDR1 SGHNT, CDR2 YYREEE (reference sequence). Deletions cut 0 bases from V and 7 bases from J, with 14 bases between. CDR3 sequence: CASSLEIQDQNEQFF. The CDR3 nucleotides read TGTGCCAGCAGCTTGGAAATCCAGGATCAAAATGAGCAGTTCTTC.

This clone appeared a few times. This chain links TRBV14 with TRBJ2-1; D perhaps matches TRBD1 (6 bases). Germline V gives CDR1 SGHDN, CDR2 FVKESK. V shed 4 bases and J shed 4 bases, with 11 bases lying between them. The CDR3 covers 14 residues. The CDR3 DNA reads TGTGCCAGCAGCCCCCAGAGGGGGTACAATGAGCAGTTCTTC. Its protein is CASSPQRGYNEQFF.

This clone was seen a handful of times. This chain links TRBV30 with TRBJ1-5; D may be TRBD1 (6 bases). CDR3 size: 12 residues. The germline V and J ends were trimmed by 5 bases and 6 bases, with 11 bases remaining between them. Germline V lookup: CDR1 GTSNPN, CDR2 SVGIG (reference sequence). CDR3 amino acids: CAWATGGQPQHF. The DNA of the CDR3 is TGTGCCTGGGCGACAGGCGGTCAGCCCCAGCATTTT. The variable domain in full, with the rest retrieved from reference TRBV30 and TRBJ1-5, is SQTIHQWPATLVQPVGSPLSLECTVEGTSNPNLYWYRQAAGRGLQLLFYSVGIGQISSEVPQNLSASRPQDRQFILSSKKLLLSDSGFYLCAWATGGQPQHFGDGTRLSIL.

This clone was picked up a small number of times. This chain uses TRBV7-8 with TRBJ2-7; tentatively, D is TRBD2 (6 bases). The V and J ends lost 5 bases and 5 bases respectively, with 34 bases between them. Germline assignment: CDR1 SGHVS and CDR2 FQNEAQ. This CDR3 comprises 20 residues. The CDR3 DNA is TGTGCCAGCAGCCCTAGAGGAGGGGCTCGGGGTCGGGTCCGGGTAAACGAGCAGTACTTC. It yields the protein CASSPRGGARGRVRVNEQYF.

This chain joins TRBV7-2 and TRBJ2-7; 11 bases map to TRBD1. Germline CDR1 and CDR2: SGHTA and FQGNSA. Trimming at V came to 3 bases and at J to 0 bases, leaving 7 bases not matched to a gene. This CDR3 has 17 residues. DNA for the CDR3: TGTGCCAGCAGCTTGGATTTTGGGACAGGGGGCTCCTACGAGCAGTACTTC. Encoded protein: CASSLDFGTGGSYEQYF.

This clone was detected only once. This chain uses TRBV7-2 with TRBJ1-4; 8 nucleotides match TRBD1. The CDR3 is made up of 14 amino acids. J was trimmed by 7 bases and V by 4 bases; bases with no gene match: 5. CDR1 is SGHTA, CDR2 FQGNSA, per germline. The CDR3: CASSSGGLREKLFF. The CDR3 bases are TGTGCCAGCAGCTCAGGGGGCTTACGTGAAAAACTGTTTTTT.

The chain employs TRBV5-1 and TRBJ2-5; a weak D match, TRBD2 (6 bases). Trimming cost V 0 bases and J 4 bases, with 22 bases left between them. Germline V gene data show CDR1 as SGHRS and CDR2 as YFSETQ. The CDR3 is 18 residues long. The CDR3 sequence: CASSLARVTMHGGETQYF. The CDR3 coding sequence is TGCGCCAGCAGCTTGGCCCGGGTGACAATGCACGGGGGAGAGACCCAGTACTTC.

The V and J genes are TRBV29-1 and TRBJ1-2; D may be TRBD1 (6 bases). CDR1 and CDR2 (germline): SQVTM, ANQGSEA. The CDR3 consists of 14 residues. Trimming took off 3 bases at V and 1 base at J, with 12 bases between the two ends. Here the CDR3 DNA reads TGCAGCGTTGAGGACAGCTCCGTTAACTATGGCTACACCTTC. Residues: CSVEDSSVNYGYTF. Drawing the rest from reference TRBV29-1 and TRBJ1-2, the complete variable domain is SAVISQKPSRDICQRGTSLTIQCQVDSQVTMMFWYRQQPGQSLTLIATANQGSEATYESGFVIDKFPISRPNLTFSTLTVSNMSPEDSSIYLCSVEDSSVNYGYTFGSGTRLTVV.

The chain joins TRBV5-1 to TRBJ2-5; 9 positions agree with TRBD1. V lost 0 bases, J lost 6 bases, and 3 bases stayed unmatched. The germline V gene has CDR1 SGHRS and CDR2 YFSETQ. CDR3 length: 14 residues. This CDR3 reads CASSLVGQGQTQYF. The DNA of the CDR3 is TGCGCCAGCAGCTTGGTGGGACAGGGACAGACCCAGTACTTC.